This TCR beta chain emerged from a study of immune cell composition in non-small cell lung cancer (dated by TCRdb to about 2017). Study-wide context: Histologic subtype, mainly lung adenocarcinoma or squamous cell carcinoma, was assigned on the basis of H&E together with p63, CK5, Napsin A and TTF-1 immunohistochemistry. TCR-beta sequencing from Adaptive Biotechnologies was done on 34 paired sets of NSCLC tumour and non-adjacent lung specimens and on roughly 24 tumour-only specimens. In supplementary cohort #1, which comprised some eleven lung adenocarcinoma cases, paired tumour/lung TCR-beta sequencing was performed and TIL populations were generated so that tumour reactivity could be assessed. Several tumour specimens with TCR-beta data were rare histological subtypes and were excluded from the subtype comparisons.

Overall study results and their limits: The reactivity cohort contained only 10 to 11 cases, and the tumour-reactive clones were not shown to have sequences in common with the dominant in vivo tumour-associated clones. In about nine adenocarcinoma cases, a strong correlation was found between maximal tumour-associated clone frequency and TIL tumour reactivity, whereas no such correlation was found between overall clonality and TIL tumour reactivity. Smoking pack-years did not significantly correlate with tumour TCR-beta clonality. Top 10 clone scores and productive clonality were significantly higher in lung squamous cell carcinoma than in lung adenocarcinoma tumours. Nearly half of NSCLC cases had tumour-associated clones >0.5%, found in less than 40% of adenocarcinomas compared with around 75% of squamous carcinomas.

The germline V gene provides CDR1 SGHVS and CDR2 FQNEAQ. The CDR3 covers 15 residues, taking in both the cysteine and the phenylalanine. Only the CDR3 DNA is retained, 45 bases long and in frame from the first base. The V end gives up 4 bases and the J end 0 bases, leaving 6 bases in the junction not matched to a gene. A two-step multiplex PCR amplified TCR-beta CDR3 regions from genomic DNA, and the second step of the PCR added Illumina-compatible adaptors. TCR-beta immunosequencing was carried out on an Illumina platform through the commercial immunoSEQ service. Regarding the original processing steps: Two measures summarised the repertoires: productive clonality, and Top 10 Clones, meaning the percentage of T-cell templates coming from the ten most frequent sequences. Values for productive clonality spanned 0 to 1, where a value of 1 indicated a monoclonal population. Tumour-associated clones, identified using log10 scatter plots, were defined as sequences that made up at least 0.1% of tumour T-cell templates and were not found in the matched non-adjacent lung. Student's t-tests were used for two-group comparisons, ANOVA for comparisons across stages, and linear regression for relationships, with analyses done in GraphPad Prism7 and R. What TCRdb holds here is the immuneACCESS table cut down to in-frame rearrangements. Part of the clones is not present; checked against another copy, under half of the missing clones reflect an unresolved V gene, and the others are unexplained. The DNA was the basis for D and trimming; V, J and clone size are from that table. The sample has about 14,000 clones on record, 81% of them singletons. The ten top clones hold around 10% of the sample.

Genomic DNA was isolated with the QIAamp DNA kit from frozen aliquots of single-cell suspensions that had not been sorted. Surgically resected non-small cell lung cancer tissue was used for the tumour samples. Tissues were received within 2 hours of resection and were immediately processed into single-cell suspensions. Tissue was broken up mechanically, digested enzymatically with DNase I, collagenase I and hyaluronidase for around 30 minutes at 37 degrees C, and then filtered and RBC-lysed. As for this clone: There is no known antigen for this receptor. Qualities for individual bases were not recorded, and no much larger clone is one base off.

This chain is built from TRBV7-8 and TRBJ2-7, and 7 junctional nucleotides match TRBD2. The clonotype was recovered from a human donor with non-small cell lung cancer. Sequencing was carried out using lung tumor tissue. The DNA sequence follows: TGTGCCAGCAGCTGGAGCGGGGATAACTCCTACGAGCAGTACTTC. This translates into CASSWSGDNSYEQYF.